This T cell receptor (beta chain) appears in the sequencing data of a study of T cells expressing NK-cell markers. Background on the study: TCR beta repertoires came from sorted CD3+CD56+NKG2C+, CD3+CD56+NKG2C- and CD3+CD56-NKG2C+ T cells. Seven HCMV-seropositive donors and one seronegative donor made up the eight sequenced donors. Points from the study as a whole: CD8+ T cells in over 5 donors included dominant NKG2C+ clonotypes at roughly 1.0-7.0%. Researchers report these clonotypes also headed the CD3+CD56-NKG2C+ fraction in four donors.

TCRdb re-called the 5' RACE reads and shows each CDR3 protein once, DNA omitted. In all, the sample yields hundreds of thousands of distinct CDR3 sequences. A remark on this clonotype: Its antigen is still unknown.

This clonotype was obtained from a man aged 18 to 69 in good health. The sequencing sample was made of blood T cells: a sorted CD56 or NKG2C T cell subset, CD4+ or CD8+ T cells, or bulk PBMC T cells (not recorded which).

Here the CDR3 reads CASSPAGTAKVTLYF. This chain uses TRBV18 with TRBJ2-7; TCRdb's D gene call, TRBD1, goes unchecked for lack of DNA. From germline, CDR1 is KGHSH and CDR2 LQKENI. The CDR3 consists of 15 residues.